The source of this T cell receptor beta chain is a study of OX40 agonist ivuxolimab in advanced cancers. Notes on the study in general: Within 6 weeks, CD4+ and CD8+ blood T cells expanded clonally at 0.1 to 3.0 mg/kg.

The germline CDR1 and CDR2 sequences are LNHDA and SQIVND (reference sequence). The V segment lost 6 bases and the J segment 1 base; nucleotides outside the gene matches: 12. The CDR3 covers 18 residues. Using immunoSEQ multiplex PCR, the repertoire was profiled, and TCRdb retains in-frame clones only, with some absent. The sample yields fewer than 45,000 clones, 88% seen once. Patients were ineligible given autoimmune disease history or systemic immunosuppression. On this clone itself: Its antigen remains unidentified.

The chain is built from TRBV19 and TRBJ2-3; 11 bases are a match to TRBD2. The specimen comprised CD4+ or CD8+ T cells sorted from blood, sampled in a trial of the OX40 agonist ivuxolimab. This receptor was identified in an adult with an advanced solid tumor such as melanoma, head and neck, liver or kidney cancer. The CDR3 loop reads CASSPTSGTSGGTDTQYF. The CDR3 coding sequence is TGTGCCAGTAGCCCAACCTCCGGGACTAGCGGTGGCACAGATACGCAGTATTTT.